The 18 T cell receptor beta chains presented below share a single source sample, sequenced in a study of neurological immune-mediated disorders. MiXCR was run by TCRdb on the 5' RACE reads, yielding one entry per CDR3 protein. Of over 25,000 distinct CDR3 sequences listed, 12% are singletons. The sequenced material came from PBMCs. All receptors derive from a man in his sixties in good health.

This clonotype has a count of ten or more. The chain has TRBV7-6 and TRBJ1-5; 7 nucleotides align to TRBD1. The CDR3 is made up of 16 amino acids. The germline gives CDR1 SGHVS, CDR2 FNYEAQ. The V segment lost 1 base and the J segment 2 bases; nucleotides outside the gene matches: 5. The DNA of the CDR3 is TGTGCCAGCAGCTTAGGCAACAGGGGAGGCAATCAGCCCCAGCATTTT. It encodes CASSLGNRGGNQPQHF.

Many counts were recorded for this clonotype. CDR3 amino acids: CASSQDTGTATYEQYF. CDR3 nucleotide sequence: TGCGCCAGCAGCCAAGATACCGGGACAGCAACCTACGAGCAGTACTTC. The chain carries TRBV4-1 and TRBJ2-7, with TRBD1 matching 7 bases. The germline V gene has CDR1 MGHRA and CDR2 YSYEKL. The CDR3 consists of 16 residues. With 0 bases clipped from V and 2 bases from J, the junction kept 7 bases outside the gene matches.

This clonotype was picked up a small number of times. V and J are TRBV5-4 and TRBJ2-3, with 10 bases aligning to TRBD2. V lost 4 bases, J lost 3 bases, and 8 bases stayed unmatched. The CDR3 length is 16 residues. Germline CDR1 and CDR2: SGHNT and YYREEE (reference sequence). The DNA of the CDR3 is TGTGCCAGCAGCCTGTCAGCGGGAGGGCCAACAGATACGCAGTATTTT. Its translation is CASSLSAGGPTDTQYF.

Turning to this clonotype: It may be a read error: a sequence one base away is much more abundant. This chain joins TRBV20-1 and TRBJ2-7, with D unresolved. The V gene lost 0 bases and the J gene lost 3 bases, with 15 bases spanning the gap. There are 15 residues in the CDR3. CDR1 and CDR2 from the germline V gene are DFQATT and SNEGSKA (reference sequence). The CDR3 coding sequence is TGCAGTGCTAGAGATCCCGCGAGCATCAGCTACGAGCAGTACTTC. This codes for CSARDPASISYEQYF.

As concerns this clonotype: Possible read error: a much larger clone is one base away. The chain employs TRBV27 and TRBJ2-5; 7 nucleotides agree with TRBD2. CDR1 MNHEY and CDR2 SMNVEV come from the germline V gene (reference sequence). V lost 5 bases and J lost 5; bases outside the gene matches: 11. The CDR3 length is 15 residues. The CDR3 nucleotides read TGTGCCAGCAGTATCCGGGGTGTCGGGGGGGAGACCCAGTACTTC. Translation gives CASSIRGVGGETQYF.

In its sample, this clonotype was seen many times. This rearrangement joins TRBV29-1 to TRBJ1-1; the match to TRBD1 covers 12 bases. The CDR3 consists of 14 residues. The trim removed 3 bases at V and 7 bases at J, leaving 6 bases unmatched. Germline V gene sequence: CDR1 SQVTM, CDR2 ANQGSEA. CDR3 protein: CSVDPGTGGDEAFF. The CDR3 bases are TGCAGCGTTGACCCAGGGACAGGGGGCGATGAAGCTTTCTTT.

Ten or more counts support this clonotype. This rearrangement joins TRBV30 to TRBJ2-1; D uncertain. Germline V lookup: CDR1 GTSNPN, CDR2 SVGIG (reference sequence). The CDR3 runs to 11 residues. The V and J ends lost 0 bases and 10 bases respectively, with 7 bases between them. In DNA form, the CDR3 reads TGTGCCTGGAGTGTACTCGGGGAGCAGTTCTTC. Amino acids: CAWSVLGEQFF.

There are many counts of this clonotype. The J gene is TRBJ2-3, the V gene TRBV7-2, with a possible D match to TRBD2 (6 bases). The V gene's germline CDR1 is SGHTA and CDR2 FQGNSA. The V and J ends lost 3 bases and 2 bases respectively, with 9 bases between them. This CDR3 has 14 residues. CDR3 sequence reads: CASSFRTITDTQYF. The CDR3 bases are TGTGCCAGCAGCTTCCGGACTATCACAGATACGCAGTATTTT.

In this sample, this clonotype turned up many times. The V and J genes are TRBV10-3 and TRBJ1-2, with no clear D. Germline CDR1 ENHRY, CDR2 SYGVKD. V was shortened by 7 bases and J by 0 bases, with 18 bases between the two germline ends. The CDR3 length is 16 residues. The CDR3 DNA reads as TGTGCCATCAAGCCCGGGGATACCCTGACTAACTATGGCTACACCTTC. Translation gives CAIKPGDTLTNYGYTF.

This clonotype appeared many times. This chain uses TRBV10-3 with TRBJ2-3; 7 positions agree with TRBD2. The CDR3 spans 17 residues. J was trimmed by 4 bases and V by 3 bases; bases with no gene match: 13. Germline V lookup: CDR1 ENHRY, CDR2 SYGVKD. CDR3 sequence: CAISDARSSGGADTQYF. CDR3 bases: TGTGCCATCAGTGATGCCAGATCTAGCGGAGGGGCAGATACGCAGTATTTT.

This clonotype has at least ten counts. This chain uses TRBV6-2 or TRBV6-3 with TRBJ2-1, with TRBD2 as a possible D gene (5 bases). From germline, CDR1 is MNHEY and CDR2 SVGEGT. Deletions cut 2 bases from V and 13 bases from J, with 18 bases between. The CDR3 totals 14 residues. The CDR3 nucleotides are TGTGCCAGCAGTTACAGGCTCAGCGGAGGCGACCAGTTCTTC. This gives the protein CASSYRLSGGDQFF.

At least ten counts were recorded for this clonotype. The CDR3 region is CSARLEETQYF. The CDR3 coding sequence is TGCAGTGCTAGATTGGAGGAGACCCAGTACTTC. The chain carries TRBV20-1 and TRBJ2-5; D remains ambiguous. This CDR3 comprises 11 residues. Germline V lookup: CDR1 DFQATT, CDR2 SNEGSKA (reference sequence). V was cut by 2 bases and J by 5 bases, with 6 bases left in between.

The J gene is TRBJ2-1, the V gene TRBV12-3 or TRBV12-4; D unclear. The CDR3 consists of 11 residues. V lost 6 bases to trimming and J lost 9 bases, with 9 bases between them. The CDR3 sequence: CASSFGGEQFF. CDR3 bases: TGTGCCAGCAGCTTTGGTGGTGAGCAGTTCTTC.

This clonotype was picked up many times. This chain links TRBV6-5 with TRBJ1-6; D remains ambiguous. This CDR3 region has 14 residues. Between the trimmed V and J ends, which lost 5 bases and 9 bases, there was a span of 14 bases. In germline, CDR1 is MNHEY, CDR2 SVGAGI. CDR3 sequence (DNA): TGTGCCAGCAGTCTAACCCCGATTAGTTCACCCCTCCACTTT. It encodes CASSLTPISSPLHF.

This clonotype has ten or more counts. The V gene is TRBV5-5, the J gene TRBJ2-5; D call uncertain. V gave up 2 bases and J gave up 4 bases, with 3 bases separating them. Germline V lookup: CDR1 SGHKS, CDR2 YYEKEE (reference sequence). The CDR3 is 11 residues long. The CDR3 reads CASSFRETQYF. The CDR3 nucleotides are TGTGCCAGCAGCTTTAGAGAGACCCAGTACTTC.

This clonotype was seen repeatedly, ten times or more. This chain links TRBV7-8 with TRBJ2-2, with TRBD1 identical over 9 bases. Per the germline V gene, CDR1 is SGHVS and CDR2 is FQNEAQ. The ends lost 5 bases at V and 4 bases at J; junction bases unmatched: 5. This CDR3 has 15 amino acids. CDR3 coding DNA: TGTGCCAGCAGCCCGGGACAGGGATTCACCGGGGAGCTGTTTTTT. Translation gives CASSPGQGFTGELFF.

This clonotype was observed many times. The chain has TRBV20-1 and TRBJ2-3; possibly TRBD1 for D (6 bases). Between the trimmed V and J ends, which lost 3 bases and 6 bases, there was a span of 7 bases. The CDR3 is 11 residues long. Germline lookup yields CDR1 DFQATT and CDR2 SNEGSKA (reference sequence). CDR3 nucleotides: TGCAGTGCTAGGAGGGGGGATACGCAGTATTTT. Protein: CSARRGDTQYF.

This clonotype has a count of ten or more. This chain uses TRBV5-1 with TRBJ2-1, with D unresolved. The V and J ends lost 0 bases and 6 bases respectively, with 10 bases between them. CDR3 length: 14 amino acids. Germline V gene lookup returns CDR1 SGHRS and CDR2 YFSETQ. The CDR3 region has the DNA TGCGCCAGCAGCTTGGTAGGCCAGACCAATGAGCAGTTCTTC. Its translation is CASSLVGQTNEQFF.